This TCR beta chain was found in a study of cytomegalovirus exposure and HLA in healthy donors. At the level of the study: Findings of an earlier analysis included some 120 million unique TCR beta sequences from roughly 190 million T cells.

V shed 5 bases and J 5 bases; nucleotides not matched to a gene: 8. The CDR3 has 16 residues. Germline lookup yields CDR1 SGHTA and CDR2 FQGNSA. Overall study results and limits: Some V segments (TRBV6-2 and TRBV6-3 among them) were excluded as indistinguishable.

The PCR employed 60 Vbeta primers together with 13 Jbeta primers. The protocol was immunoSEQ multiplex PCR, while the TCRdb copy is restricted to in-frame clones and leaves out a portion. The sample contains 150,000 to 160,000 clones, 82% of which appear only once. Note on this clone: No antigen is known for it.

The receptor was derived from a woman between 50 and 59 years old in good health and CMV-seropositive. V and J are TRBV7-2 and TRBJ2-2; 10 bases fit TRBD2. The sample comprised PBMCs. CDR3 protein: CASSPRERGGTGELFF. For the CDR3, the DNA is TGTGCCAGCAGCCCGAGGGAGCGGGGGGGGACCGGGGAGCTGTTTTTT. Looking up the rest from reference TRBV7-2 and TRBJ2-2 gives the full variable domain: GAGVSQSPSNKVTEKGKDVELRCDPISGHTALYWYRQSLGQGLEFLIYFQGNSAPDKSGLPSDRFSAERTGGSVSTLTIQRTQQEDSAVYLCASSPRERGGTGELFFGEGSRLTVL.